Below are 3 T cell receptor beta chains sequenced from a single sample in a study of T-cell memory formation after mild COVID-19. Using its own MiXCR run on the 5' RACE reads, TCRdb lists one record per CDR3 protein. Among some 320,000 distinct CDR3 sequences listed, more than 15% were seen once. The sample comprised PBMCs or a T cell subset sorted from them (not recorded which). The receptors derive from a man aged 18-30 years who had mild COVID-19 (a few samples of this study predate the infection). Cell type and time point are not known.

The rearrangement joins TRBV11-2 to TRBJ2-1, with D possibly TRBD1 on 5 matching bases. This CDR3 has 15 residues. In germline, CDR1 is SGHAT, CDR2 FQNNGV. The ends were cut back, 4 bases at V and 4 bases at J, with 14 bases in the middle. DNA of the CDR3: TGTGCCAGCAGCTCCTGGGGTCAGGGTTACAATGAGCAGTTCTTC. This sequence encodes CASSSWGQGYNEQFF.

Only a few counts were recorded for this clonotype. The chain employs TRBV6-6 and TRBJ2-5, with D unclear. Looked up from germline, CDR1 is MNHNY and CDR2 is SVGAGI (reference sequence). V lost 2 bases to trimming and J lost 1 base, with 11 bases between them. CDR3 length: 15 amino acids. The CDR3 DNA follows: TGTGCCAGCAGTTACAGCCAGGAGATCCAAGAGACCCAGTACTTC. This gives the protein CASSYSQEIQETQYF.

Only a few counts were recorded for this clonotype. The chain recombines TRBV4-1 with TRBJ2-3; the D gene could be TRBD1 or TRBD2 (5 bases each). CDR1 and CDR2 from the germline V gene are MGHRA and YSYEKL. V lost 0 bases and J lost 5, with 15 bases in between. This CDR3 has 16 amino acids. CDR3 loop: CASSQDRPGQGDTQYF. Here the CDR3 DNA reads TGCGCCAGCAGCCAAGATCGGCCGGGGCAGGGAGATACGCAGTATTTT.